This paragraph covers one T cell receptor (beta chain) sequence. The data belong to a study of cytomegalovirus exposure and HLA in healthy donors. The wider study: Early release data held 75 million to 90 million unique TCRs from HLA-typed donors.

Primers for the PCR totalled 60 Vbeta and 13 Jbeta. Data came from immunoSEQ multiplex PCR; TCRdb stores just in-frame clones and leaves some out. The sample totals around 51,000 clones. CDR1 is MNHNS and CDR2 is SASEGT in the germline V gene. V shed 5 bases, J shed 1 base, and the junction held 4 bases outside the gene matches. This CDR3 contains 14 residues. The sequencing sample was made of PBMCs. The chain links TRBV6-1 to TRBJ1-1; 7 nucleotides line up with TRBD1. The source is a middle-aged woman in good health and CMV-seronegative. The CDR3 loop reads CASSPDRRNTEAFF. Here the CDR3 DNA reads TGTGCCAGCAGTCCGGACAGGAGGAACACTGAAGCTTTCTTT.